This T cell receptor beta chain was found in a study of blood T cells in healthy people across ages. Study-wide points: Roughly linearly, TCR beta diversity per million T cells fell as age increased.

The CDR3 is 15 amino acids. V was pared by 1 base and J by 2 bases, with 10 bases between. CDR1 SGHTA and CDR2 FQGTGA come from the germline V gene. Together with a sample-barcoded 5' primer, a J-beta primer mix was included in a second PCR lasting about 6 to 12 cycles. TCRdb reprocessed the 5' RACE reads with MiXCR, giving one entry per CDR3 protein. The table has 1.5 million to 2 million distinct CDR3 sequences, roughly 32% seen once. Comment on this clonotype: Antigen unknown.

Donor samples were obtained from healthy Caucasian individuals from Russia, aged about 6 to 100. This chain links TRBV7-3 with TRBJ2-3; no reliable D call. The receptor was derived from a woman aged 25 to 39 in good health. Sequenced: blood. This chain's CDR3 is CASSLRAHPTDTQYF. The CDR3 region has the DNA TGTGCCAGCAGCTTAAGGGCCCATCCCACAGATACGCAGTATTTT.